This TCR beta chain is drawn from a study of T cell changes during pregnancy in multiple sclerosis. Germline V CDR1 and CDR2: SGHTA, FQGNSA. V lost 5 bases to trimming and J lost 15 bases, with 17 bases between them. This CDR3 comprises 12 residues. The data were produced by immunoSEQ multiplex PCR, yet TCRdb's version contains in-frame clones alone and is incomplete. Among 15,000 to 20,000 clones, around 87% were seen once, and the ten largest hold less than 15%. The source was CD8+ T cells from peripheral blood mononuclear cells, collected in the third trimester of pregnancy. This clonotype was obtained from a female donor in good health, enrolled as a control in a pregnancy study. This chain links TRBV7-2 with TRBJ1-3; TRBD1 is a possible D gene (6 bases). The CDR3 region is CASSPKTGTKYF. In DNA form, the CDR3 reads TGTGCCAGCAGCCCTAAAACCGGGACAAAATATTTT.